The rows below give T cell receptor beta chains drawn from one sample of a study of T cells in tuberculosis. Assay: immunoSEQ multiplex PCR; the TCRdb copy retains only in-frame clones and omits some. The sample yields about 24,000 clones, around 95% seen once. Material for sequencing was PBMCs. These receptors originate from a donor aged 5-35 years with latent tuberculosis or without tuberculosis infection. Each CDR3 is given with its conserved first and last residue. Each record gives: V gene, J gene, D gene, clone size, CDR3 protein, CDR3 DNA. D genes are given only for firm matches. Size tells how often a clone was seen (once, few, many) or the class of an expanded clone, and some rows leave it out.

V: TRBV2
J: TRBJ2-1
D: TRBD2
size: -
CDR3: CASGGDYNEQFF
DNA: TGTGCCAGTGGGGGGGATTACAATGAGCAGTTCTTC

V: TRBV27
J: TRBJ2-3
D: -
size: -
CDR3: CASSYLTVSTDTQYF
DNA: TGTGCCAGCAGCTACCTGACAGTCAGCACAGATACGCAGTATTTT

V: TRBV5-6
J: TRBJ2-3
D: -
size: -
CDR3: CASSSPGMGDTQYF
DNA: TGTGCCAGCAGCTCCCCAGGGATGGGAGATACGCAGTATTTT

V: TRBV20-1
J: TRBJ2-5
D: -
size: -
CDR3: CSAVYEETQYF
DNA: TGCAGTGCTGTATATGAAGAGACCCAGTACTTC

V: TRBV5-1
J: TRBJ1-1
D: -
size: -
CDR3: CASSLDGVNTEAFF
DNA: TGCGCCAGCAGCTTGGACGGGGTGAACACTGAAGCTTTCTTT

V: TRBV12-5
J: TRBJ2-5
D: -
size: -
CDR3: CASGLVLGSLEAQYF
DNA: TGTGCTAGTGGTTTGGTACTCGGGTCCCTGGAGGCCCAGTACTTC

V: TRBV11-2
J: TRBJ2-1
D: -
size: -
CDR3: CASSRPGPGHNEQFF
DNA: TGTGCCAGCAGCCGACCTGGGCCAGGGCACAATGAGCAGTTCTTC

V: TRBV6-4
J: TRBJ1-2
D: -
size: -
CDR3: CASSDSASSYGYTF
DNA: TGTGCCAGCAGTGACAGCGCGTCGAGCTATGGCTACACCTTC

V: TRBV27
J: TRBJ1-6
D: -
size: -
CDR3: CASRLQGLSYNSPLHF
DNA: TGTGCCAGCAGACTTCAGGGCCTATCCTATAATTCACCCCTCCACTTT

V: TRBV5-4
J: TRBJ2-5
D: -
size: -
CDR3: CASSPGGAGAERTQYF
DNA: TGTGCCAGCAGCCCCGGAGGGGCGGGGGCCGAGAGAACCCAGTACTTC

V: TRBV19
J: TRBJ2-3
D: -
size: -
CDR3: CATTLSAGGTDTQYF
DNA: TGTGCCACTACTCTCTCGGCAGGGGGGACAGATACGCAGTATTTT

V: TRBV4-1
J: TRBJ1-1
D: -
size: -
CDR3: CASSHSLNTEAFF
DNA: TGCGCCAGCAGCCATAGCTTGAACACTGAAGCTTTCTTT

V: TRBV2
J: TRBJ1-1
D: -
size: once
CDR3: CASSGGVFEAFF
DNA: TGTGCCAGCAGTGGCGGAGTCTTTGAAGCTTTCTTT

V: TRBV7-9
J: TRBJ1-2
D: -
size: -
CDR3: CASSPGQLYGYTF
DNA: TGTGCCAGCAGCCCCGGACAGCTCTATGGCTACACCTTC

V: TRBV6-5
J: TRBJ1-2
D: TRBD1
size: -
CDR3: CASSGQVDYGYTF
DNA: TGTGCCAGCAGTGGACAGGTGGACTATGGCTACACCTTC

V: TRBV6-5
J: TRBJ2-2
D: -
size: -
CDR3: CASSLGGAGELFF
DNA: TGTGCCAGCAGTTTAGGGGGGGCCGGGGAGCTGTTTTTT